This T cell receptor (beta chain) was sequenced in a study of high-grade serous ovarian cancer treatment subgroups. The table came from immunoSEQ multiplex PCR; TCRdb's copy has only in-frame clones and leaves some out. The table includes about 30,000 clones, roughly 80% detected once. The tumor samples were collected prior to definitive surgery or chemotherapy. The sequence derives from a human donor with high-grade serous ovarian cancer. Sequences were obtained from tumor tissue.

CDR3 sequence (DNA): TGTGCCTGGAGGAAAGGGACTAGCGGTAATGAGCAGTTCTTC. Translation gives CAWRKGTSGNEQFF. V is TRBV30 and J is TRBJ2-1; 11 nucleotides match TRBD2. The germline V gene encodes CDR1 GTSNPN and CDR2 SVGIG (reference sequence). This CDR3 contains 14 residues. The V and J ends lost 3 bases and 7 bases, in that order; junction bases with no gene match: 5. Based on the CDR3 plus reference TRBV30 and TRBJ2-1, the full variable domain is SQTIHQWPATLVQPVGSPLSLECTVEGTSNPNLYWYRQAAGRGLQLLFYSVGIGQISSEVPQNLSASRPQDRQFILSSKKLLLSDSGFYLCAWRKGTSGNEQFFGPGTRLTVL.